The 8 T cell receptor beta chains in this list originate from one sample, sequenced in a study of T cells in Graves' hyperthyroidism and ophthalmopathy. Amplification yielded TCR beta CDR3 regions, with RNA transcripts as the source. The HTBI primer set served for first-round RT-PCR of the TCR CDR3. TCRdb itself ran the multiplex PCR reads through MiXCR, one entry per CDR3 protein. The sample lists about 720,000 distinct CDR3 sequences; roughly 15% were seen once. Material for sequencing was blood. These receptors all stem from a man between 18 and 35 years old with Graves' hyperthyroidism.

A note on this clonotype: Germline and junction disagree at one end, which may indicate a read error. The rearrangement uses TRBV24-1 and TRBJ1-1, with D unclear. The germline V gene encodes CDR1 KGHDR and CDR2 SFDVKD. The CDR3 runs to 14 residues. DNA of the CDR3: TGTGCCACCAATGATTTCCCGGTGGCCAATGGAGCTTTCTTT. Translating gives CATNDFPVANGAFF.

This chain's CDR3 is CASMPSDRESTNTGELFF. DNA for the CDR3: TGTGCCAGCATGCCCTCGGACAGGGAGAGTACGAACACCGGGGAGCTGTTTTTT. J is TRBJ2-2 and V is TRBV9; 8 bases line up with TRBD1. The CDR3 covers 18 residues. Germline V gene sequence: CDR1 SGDLS, CDR2 YYNGEE. Trimming at V came to 6 bases and at J to 0 bases, leaving 13 bases not matched to a gene.

In its sample, this clonotype was seen a few times. V gene TRBV20-1 combines with J gene TRBJ2-1, with TRBD2 identical over 8 bases. CDR1 is DFQATT, CDR2 SNEGSKA, per germline (reference sequence). V trimming: 6 bases; J trimming: 4 bases; junction bases outside the gene matches: 17. This CDR3 comprises 17 residues. The CDR3 sequence is CSALDSGGRGLYNEQFF. In DNA, the CDR3 is TGCAGTGCACTCGACTCGGGAGGGAGAGGGTTATACAATGAGCAGTTCTTC.

The V gene is TRBV5-5, the J gene TRBJ1-2, with D possibly being TRBD1 (5 bases). With 4 bases removed from V and 1 base from J, the gap between germline ends came to 14 bases. The germline V gene encodes CDR1 SGHKS and CDR2 YYEKEE (reference sequence). The CDR3 totals 15 residues. As DNA, the CDR3 is TGTGCCAGCAGCCAACGGGACGGTCGTAACTATGGCTACACCTTC. It is translated as CASSQRDGRNYGYTF.

This clonotype was counted a few times. The chain employs TRBV11-2 and TRBJ2-5, with D maybe TRBD2 (6 bases). The V and J ends lost 1 base and 9 bases respectively, with 6 bases between them. Per germline, CDR1 SGHAT and CDR2 FQNNGV. This CDR3 has 11 amino acids. CDR3: CASSLGEAQYF. The CDR3 bases are TGTGCCAGCAGCTTAGGGGAGGCCCAGTACTTC.

This clonotype was seen many times. The J gene is TRBJ2-3, the V gene TRBV7-9, with D hard to call. The CDR3 has 12 amino acids. V was clipped by 5 bases and J by 5 bases, with 8 bases between them. The germline CDR1 and CDR2 sequences are SEHNR and FQNEAQ (reference sequence). Written as DNA, the CDR3 is TGTGCCAGCAGCCTCTCTCAAGATACGCAGTATTTT. Translated: CASSLSQDTQYF.

The table lists this clonotype with a few counts. The J gene is TRBJ1-2, the V gene TRBV5-1; 9 nucleotides match TRBD1. The CDR3 consists of 17 residues. The V and J ends lost 4 bases and 0 bases, in that order; junction bases with no gene match: 10. CDR1 is SGHRS and CDR2 is YFSETQ in the germline V gene. The CDR3 nucleotides read TGCGCCAGCAGCGGAGCGGACAGGGGCGATGCTAACTATGGCTACACCTTC. Amino acids: CASSGADRGDANYGYTF.

This chain links TRBV29-1 with TRBJ2-3; no reliable D call. From germline, CDR1 is SQVTM and CDR2 ANQGSEA. Trimming stripped 5 bases from V and 1 base from J, with 16 bases between. This CDR3 is 15 amino acids long. CDR3 sequence (DNA): TGCAGCGTTCCAAAGACCCCCCAAGGCACAGATACGCAGTATTTT. Its protein product is CSVPKTPQGTDTQYF.